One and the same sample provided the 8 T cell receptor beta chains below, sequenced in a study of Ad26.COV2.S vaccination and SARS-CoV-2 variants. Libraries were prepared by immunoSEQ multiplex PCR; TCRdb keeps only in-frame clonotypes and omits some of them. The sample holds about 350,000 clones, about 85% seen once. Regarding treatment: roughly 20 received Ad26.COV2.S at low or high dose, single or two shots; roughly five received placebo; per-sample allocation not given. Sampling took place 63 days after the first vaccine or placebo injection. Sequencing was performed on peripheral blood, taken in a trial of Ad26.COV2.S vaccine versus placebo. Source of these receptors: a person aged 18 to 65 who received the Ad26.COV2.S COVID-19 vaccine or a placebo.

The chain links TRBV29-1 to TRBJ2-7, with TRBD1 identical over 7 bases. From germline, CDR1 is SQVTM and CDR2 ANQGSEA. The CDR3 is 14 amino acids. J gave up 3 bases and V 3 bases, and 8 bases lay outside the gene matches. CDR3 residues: CSVDYGQAGYEQYF. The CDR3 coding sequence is TGCAGCGTTGACTATGGACAGGCCGGCTACGAGCAGTACTTC.

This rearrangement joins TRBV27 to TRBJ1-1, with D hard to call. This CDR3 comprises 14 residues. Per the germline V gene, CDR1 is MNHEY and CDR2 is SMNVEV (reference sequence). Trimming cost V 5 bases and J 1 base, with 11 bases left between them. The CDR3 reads CASSPSHANTEAFF. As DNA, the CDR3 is TGTGCCAGCAGTCCCTCTCACGCGAACACTGAAGCTTTCTTT.

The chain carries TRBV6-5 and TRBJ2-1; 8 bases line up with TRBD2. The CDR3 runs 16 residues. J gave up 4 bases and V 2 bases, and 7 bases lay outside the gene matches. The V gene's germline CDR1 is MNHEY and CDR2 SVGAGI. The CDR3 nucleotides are TGTGCCAGCAGTTACCTCGGGAGGGGGATTTACAATGAGCAGTTCTTC. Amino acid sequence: CASSYLGRGIYNEQFF.

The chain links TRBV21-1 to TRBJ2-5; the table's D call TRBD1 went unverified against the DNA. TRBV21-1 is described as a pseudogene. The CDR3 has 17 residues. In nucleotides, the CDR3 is TGTGCCAGCAGCAGGAAATCGGACAGGGTACCGTGGGAGACCCAGTACTTC. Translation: CASSRKSDRVPWETQYF.

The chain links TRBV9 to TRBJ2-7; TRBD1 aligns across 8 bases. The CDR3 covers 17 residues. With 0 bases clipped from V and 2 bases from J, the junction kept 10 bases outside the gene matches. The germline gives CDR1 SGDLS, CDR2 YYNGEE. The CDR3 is CASSVVGWTGYAYEQYF. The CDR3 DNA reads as TGTGCCAGCAGCGTAGTCGGTTGGACAGGGTACGCCTACGAGCAGTACTTC. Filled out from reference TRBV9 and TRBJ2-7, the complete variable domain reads DSGVTQTPKHLITATGQRVTLRCSPRSGDLSVYWYQQSLDQGLQFLIQYYNGEERAKGNILERFSAQQFPDLHSELNLSSLELGDSALYFCASSVVGWTGYAYEQYFGPGTRLTVT.

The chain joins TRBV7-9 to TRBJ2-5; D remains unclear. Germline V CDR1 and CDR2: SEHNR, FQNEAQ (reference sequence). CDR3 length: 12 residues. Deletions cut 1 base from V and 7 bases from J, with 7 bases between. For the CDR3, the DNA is TGTGCCAGCAGCTTAGAAGCCGGGACCCAGTACTTC. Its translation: CASSLEAGTQYF.

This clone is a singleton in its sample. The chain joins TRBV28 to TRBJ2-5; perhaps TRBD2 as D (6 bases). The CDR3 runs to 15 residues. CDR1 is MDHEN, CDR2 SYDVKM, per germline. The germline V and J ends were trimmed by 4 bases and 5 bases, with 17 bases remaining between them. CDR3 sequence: CASSSEAGPGETQYF. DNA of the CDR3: TGTGCCAGCAGTTCGGAAGCGGGTCCGGGTGAGACCCAGTACTTC.

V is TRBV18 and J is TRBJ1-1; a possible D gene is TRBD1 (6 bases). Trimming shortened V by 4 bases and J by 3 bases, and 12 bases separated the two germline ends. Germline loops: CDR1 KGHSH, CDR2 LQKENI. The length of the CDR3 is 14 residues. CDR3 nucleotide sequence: TGTGCCAGCTCACTAGGACAGTCTGACACTGAAGCTTTCTTT. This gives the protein CASSLGQSDTEAFF.